This TCR beta chain was sequenced during a study of OX40 agonist ivuxolimab in advanced cancers. Study in general: Three patients responded partially, comprising one with hepatocellular carcinoma and two with cutaneous melanoma. Study-wide results and caveats: There was clonal expansion of CD4+ and CD8+ blood T cells by week 6 at 0.1 to 3.0 mg/kg. CD8+ T cells averaged more expanded clones than CD4+.

CDR3 length: 19 amino acids. Unmatched junction bases numbered 15, after V lost 2 bases and J lost 6 bases. Germline V gives CDR1 SEHNR, CDR2 FQNEAQ (reference sequence). TCRdb's table, derived via immunoSEQ multiplex PCR, lists solely in-frame clones and lacks some. The sample has about 71,000 clones, approximately 90% seen once. Comments on this clone: Antigen unknown.

Sequences were derived from CD4+ or CD8+ T cells sorted from blood, sampled in a trial of the OX40 agonist ivuxolimab. The chain is built from TRBV7-9 and TRBJ2-2; the match to TRBD2 covers 10 bases. The receptor was isolated from an adult with an advanced solid tumor such as melanoma, head and neck, liver or kidney cancer. The CDR3 here is CASSLFGLADGRGAGELFF. The CDR3 DNA follows: TGTGCCAGCAGCTTATTCGGACTAGCGGACGGGAGGGGCGCCGGGGAGCTGTTTTTT.